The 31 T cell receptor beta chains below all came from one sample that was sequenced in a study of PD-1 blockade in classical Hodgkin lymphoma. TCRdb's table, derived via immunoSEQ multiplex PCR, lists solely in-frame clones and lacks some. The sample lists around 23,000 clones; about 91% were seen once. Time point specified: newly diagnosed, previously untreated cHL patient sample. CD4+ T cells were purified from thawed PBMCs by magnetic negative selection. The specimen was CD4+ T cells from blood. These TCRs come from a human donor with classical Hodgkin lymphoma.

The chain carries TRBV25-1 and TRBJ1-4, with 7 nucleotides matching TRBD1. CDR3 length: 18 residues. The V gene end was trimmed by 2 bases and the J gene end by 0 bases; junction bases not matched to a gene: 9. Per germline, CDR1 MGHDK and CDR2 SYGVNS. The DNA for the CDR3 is TGTGCCAGCAGTGAACGGGGGACAGCTTCCACAACTAATGAAAAACTGTTTTTT. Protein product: CASSERGTASTTNEKLFF.

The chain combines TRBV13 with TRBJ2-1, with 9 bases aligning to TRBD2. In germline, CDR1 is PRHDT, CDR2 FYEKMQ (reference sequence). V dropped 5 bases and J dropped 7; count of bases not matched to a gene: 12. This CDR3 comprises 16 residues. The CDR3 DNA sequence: TGTGCCAGCAGCCTGGATAGCGGGAGATTTTATAATGAGCAGTTCTTC. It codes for CASSLDSGRFYNEQFF.

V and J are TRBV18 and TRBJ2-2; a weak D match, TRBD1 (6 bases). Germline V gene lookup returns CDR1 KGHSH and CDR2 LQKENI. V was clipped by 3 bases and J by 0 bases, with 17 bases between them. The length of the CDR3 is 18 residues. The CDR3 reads CASSPLGHLTANTGELFF. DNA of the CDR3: TGTGCCAGCTCACCTTTGGGACACCTCACCGCGAACACCGGGGAGCTGTTTTTT.

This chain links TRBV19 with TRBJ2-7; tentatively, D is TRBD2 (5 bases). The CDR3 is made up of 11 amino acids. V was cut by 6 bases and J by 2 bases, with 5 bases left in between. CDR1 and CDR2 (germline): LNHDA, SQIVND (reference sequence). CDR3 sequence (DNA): TGTGCCAGTAGGGGAGCCTACGAGCAGTACTTC. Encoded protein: CASRGAYEQYF.

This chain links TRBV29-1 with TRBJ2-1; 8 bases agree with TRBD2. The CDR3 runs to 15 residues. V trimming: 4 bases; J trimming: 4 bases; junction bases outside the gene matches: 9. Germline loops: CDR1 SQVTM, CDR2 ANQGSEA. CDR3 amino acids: CSVVGAGGAYNEQFF. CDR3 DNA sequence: TGCAGCGTTGTCGGTGCGGGGGGAGCGTACAATGAGCAGTTCTTC.

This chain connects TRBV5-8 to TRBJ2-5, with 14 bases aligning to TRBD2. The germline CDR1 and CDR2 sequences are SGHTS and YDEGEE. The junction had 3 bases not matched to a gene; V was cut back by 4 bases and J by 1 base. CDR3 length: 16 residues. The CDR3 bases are TGTGCCAGCAGCCGGGGACTAGCGGGGGCCCAAGAGACCCAGTACTTC. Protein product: CASSRGLAGAQETQYF.

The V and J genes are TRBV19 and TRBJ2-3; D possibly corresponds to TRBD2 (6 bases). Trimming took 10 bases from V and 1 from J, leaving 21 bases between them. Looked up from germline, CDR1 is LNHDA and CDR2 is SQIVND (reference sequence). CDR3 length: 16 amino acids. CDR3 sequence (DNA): TGTGCCACATCGGGGCCTCGCGGGATCCGCACAGATACGCAGTATTTT. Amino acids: CATSGPRGIRTDTQYF.

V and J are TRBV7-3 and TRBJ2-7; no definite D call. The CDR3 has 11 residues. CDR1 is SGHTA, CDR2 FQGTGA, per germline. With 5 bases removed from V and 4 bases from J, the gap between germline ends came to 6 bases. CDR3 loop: CASSDTYEQYF. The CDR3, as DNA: TGTGCCAGCAGCGACACTTACGAGCAGTACTTC.

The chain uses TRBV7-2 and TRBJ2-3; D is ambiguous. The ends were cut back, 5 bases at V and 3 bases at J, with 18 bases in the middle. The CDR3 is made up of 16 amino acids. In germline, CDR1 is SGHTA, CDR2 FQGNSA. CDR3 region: CASSVHSRVATDTQYF. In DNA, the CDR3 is TGTGCCAGCAGCGTACACAGTAGGGTAGCAACAGATACGCAGTATTTT.

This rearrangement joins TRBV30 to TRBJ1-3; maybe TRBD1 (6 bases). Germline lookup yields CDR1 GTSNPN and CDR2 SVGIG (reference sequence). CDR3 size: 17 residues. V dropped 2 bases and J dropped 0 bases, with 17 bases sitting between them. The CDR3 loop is CAWSSIKTGISGNTIYF. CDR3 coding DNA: TGTGCCTGGAGTTCGATCAAAACAGGGATCTCTGGAAACACCATATATTTT.

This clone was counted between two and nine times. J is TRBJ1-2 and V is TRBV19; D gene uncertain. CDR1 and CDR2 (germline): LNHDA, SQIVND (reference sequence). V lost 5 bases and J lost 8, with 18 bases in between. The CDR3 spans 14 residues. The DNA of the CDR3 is TGTGCCAGTAGTTCATCCGGGATCCGCGGCGGCTACACCTTC. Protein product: CASSSSGIRGGYTF.

The CDR3 protein is CASSYVGRELFF. Here the CDR3 DNA reads TGTGCCAGCAGTTACGTTGGACGGGAGCTGTTTTTT. The V gene is TRBV6-6, the J gene TRBJ2-2, with D unresolved. CDR1 MNHNY and CDR2 SVGAGI come from the germline V gene (reference sequence). Between the trimmed V and J ends, which lost 2 bases and 9 bases, there was a span of 7 bases. The CDR3 is made up of 12 amino acids.

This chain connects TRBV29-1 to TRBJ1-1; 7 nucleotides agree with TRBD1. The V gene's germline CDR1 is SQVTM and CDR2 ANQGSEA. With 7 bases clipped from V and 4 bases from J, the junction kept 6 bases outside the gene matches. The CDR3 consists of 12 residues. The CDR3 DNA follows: TGCAGCGCGTATACAGGGGCCACTGAAGCTTTCTTT. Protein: CSAYTGATEAFF.

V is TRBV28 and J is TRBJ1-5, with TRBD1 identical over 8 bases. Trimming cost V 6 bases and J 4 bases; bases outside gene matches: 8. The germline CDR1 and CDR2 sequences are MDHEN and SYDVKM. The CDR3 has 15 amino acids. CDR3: CASSPTGAGNQPQHF. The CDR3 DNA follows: TGTGCCAGCAGCCCGACAGGGGCAGGAAATCAGCCCCAGCATTTT.

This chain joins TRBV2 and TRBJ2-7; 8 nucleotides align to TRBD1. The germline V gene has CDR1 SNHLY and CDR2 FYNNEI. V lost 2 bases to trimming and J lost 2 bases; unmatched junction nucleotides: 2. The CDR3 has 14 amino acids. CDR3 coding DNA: TGTGCCAGCAGTGAACGGACAGGGACCTACGAGCAGTACTTC. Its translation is CASSERTGTYEQYF.

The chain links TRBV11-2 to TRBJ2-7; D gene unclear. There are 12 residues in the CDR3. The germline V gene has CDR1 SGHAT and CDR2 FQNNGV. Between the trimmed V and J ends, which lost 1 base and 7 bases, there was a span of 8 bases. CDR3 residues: CASSLVFGEQYF. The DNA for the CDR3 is TGTGCCAGCAGCTTAGTCTTCGGGGAGCAGTACTTC.

CDR3 loop: CASSPQGAAKNIQYF. CDR3 DNA: TGTGCCAGCAGTCCCCAGGGGGCGGCCAAAAACATTCAGTACTTC. This chain joins TRBV6-5 and TRBJ2-4, with 8 nucleotides matching TRBD1. V lost 5 bases, J lost 1 base, and 4 bases stayed unmatched. Germline CDR1 is MNHEY and CDR2 is SVGAGI. The CDR3 spans 15 residues.

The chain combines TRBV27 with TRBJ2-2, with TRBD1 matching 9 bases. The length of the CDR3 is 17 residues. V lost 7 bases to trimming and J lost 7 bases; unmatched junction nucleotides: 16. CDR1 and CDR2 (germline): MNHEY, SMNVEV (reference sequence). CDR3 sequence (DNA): TGTGCCAGCAAGTTCGGACAGGGGAGAATCAAGGGCGGGGAGCTGTTTTTT. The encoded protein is CASKFGQGRIKGGELFF.

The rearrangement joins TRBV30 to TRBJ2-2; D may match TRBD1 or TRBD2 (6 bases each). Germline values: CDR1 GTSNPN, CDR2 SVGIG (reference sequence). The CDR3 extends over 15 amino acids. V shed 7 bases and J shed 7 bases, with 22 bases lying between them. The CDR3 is CASLLSPGAGGELFF. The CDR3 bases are TGTGCCTCGCTGTTAAGTCCGGGGGCCGGCGGGGAGCTGTTTTTT. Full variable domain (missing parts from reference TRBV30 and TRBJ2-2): SQTIHQWPATLVQPVGSPLSLECTVEGTSNPNLYWYRQAAGRGLQLLFYSVGIGQISSEVPQNLSASRPQDRQFILSSKKLLLSDSGFYLCASLLSPGAGGELFFGEGSRLTVL.

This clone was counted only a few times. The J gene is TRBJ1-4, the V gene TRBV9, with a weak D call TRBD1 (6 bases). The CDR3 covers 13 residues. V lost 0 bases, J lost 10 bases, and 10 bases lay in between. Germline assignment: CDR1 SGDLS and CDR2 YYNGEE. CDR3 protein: CASSVVGGGKLFF. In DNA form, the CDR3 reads TGTGCCAGCAGCGTAGTTGGGGGCGGAAAACTGTTTTTT.

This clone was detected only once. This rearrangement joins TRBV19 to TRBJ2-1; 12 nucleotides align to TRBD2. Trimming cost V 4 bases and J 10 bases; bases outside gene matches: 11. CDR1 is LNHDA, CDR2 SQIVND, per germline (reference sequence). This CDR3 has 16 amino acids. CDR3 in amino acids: CASSTPSGGASGEQFF. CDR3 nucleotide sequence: TGTGCCAGTAGTACCCCTAGCGGGGGGGCCTCAGGGGAGCAGTTCTTC.

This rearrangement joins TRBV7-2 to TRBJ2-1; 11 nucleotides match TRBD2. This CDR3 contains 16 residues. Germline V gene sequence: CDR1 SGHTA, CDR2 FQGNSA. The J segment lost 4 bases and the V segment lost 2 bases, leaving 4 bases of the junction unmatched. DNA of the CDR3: TGTGCCAGCAGCTTACTAGCGGGAGGTTTTTACAATGAGCAGTTCTTC. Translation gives CASSLLAGGFYNEQFF. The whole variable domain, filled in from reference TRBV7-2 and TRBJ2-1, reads GAGVSQSPSNKVTEKGKDVELRCDPISGHTALYWYRQSLGQGLEFLIYFQGNSAPDKSGLPSDRFSAERTGGSVSTLTIQRTQQEDSAVYLCASSLLAGGFYNEQFFGPGTRLTVL.

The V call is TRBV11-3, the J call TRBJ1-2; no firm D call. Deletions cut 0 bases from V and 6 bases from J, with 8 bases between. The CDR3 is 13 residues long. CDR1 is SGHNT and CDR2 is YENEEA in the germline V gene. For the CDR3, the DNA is TGTGCCAGCAGCTTAGAATTGAGGGATGGCTACACCTTC. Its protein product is CASSLELRDGYTF.

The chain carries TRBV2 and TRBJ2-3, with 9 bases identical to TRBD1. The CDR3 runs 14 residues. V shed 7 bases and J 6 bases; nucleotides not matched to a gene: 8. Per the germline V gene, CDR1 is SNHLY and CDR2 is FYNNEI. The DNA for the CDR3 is TGTGCCAGCAACCCGACAGGGGGGAGGGATACGCAGTATTTT. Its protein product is CASNPTGGRDTQYF.

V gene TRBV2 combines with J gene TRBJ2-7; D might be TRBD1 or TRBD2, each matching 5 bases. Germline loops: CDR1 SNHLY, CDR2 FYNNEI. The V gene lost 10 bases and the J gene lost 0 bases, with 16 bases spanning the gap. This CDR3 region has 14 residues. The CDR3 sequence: CATAGTDSSYEQYF. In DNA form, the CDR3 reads TGTGCCACTGCTGGGACCGATAGCTCCTACGAGCAGTACTTC. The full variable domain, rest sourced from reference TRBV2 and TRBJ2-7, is EPEVTQTPSHQVTQMGQEVILRCVPISNHLYFYWYRQILGQKVEFLVSFYNNEISEKSEIFDDQFSVERPDGSNFTLKIRSTKLEDSAMYFCATAGTDSSYEQYFGPGTRLTVT.

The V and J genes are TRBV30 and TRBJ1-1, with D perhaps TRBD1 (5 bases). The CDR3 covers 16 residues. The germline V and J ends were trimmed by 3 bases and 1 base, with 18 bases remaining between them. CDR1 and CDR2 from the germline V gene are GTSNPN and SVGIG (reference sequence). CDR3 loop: CAWSQYLGTGNTEAFF. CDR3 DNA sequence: TGTGCCTGGAGCCAATACCTCGGGACTGGGAACACTGAAGCTTTCTTT.

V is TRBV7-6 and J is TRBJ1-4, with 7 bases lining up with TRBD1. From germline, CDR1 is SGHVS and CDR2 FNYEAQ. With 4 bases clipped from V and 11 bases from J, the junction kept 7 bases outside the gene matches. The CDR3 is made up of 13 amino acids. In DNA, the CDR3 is TGTGCCAGCAGCTCGGAGGGGGCGGATAAACTGTTTTTT. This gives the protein CASSSEGADKLFF.

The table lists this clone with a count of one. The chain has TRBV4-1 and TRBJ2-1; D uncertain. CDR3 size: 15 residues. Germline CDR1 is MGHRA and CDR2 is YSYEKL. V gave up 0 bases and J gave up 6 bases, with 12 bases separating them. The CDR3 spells CASSQELRLVNEQFF. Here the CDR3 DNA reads TGCGCCAGCAGCCAAGAACTCCGACTGGTCAATGAGCAGTTCTTC.

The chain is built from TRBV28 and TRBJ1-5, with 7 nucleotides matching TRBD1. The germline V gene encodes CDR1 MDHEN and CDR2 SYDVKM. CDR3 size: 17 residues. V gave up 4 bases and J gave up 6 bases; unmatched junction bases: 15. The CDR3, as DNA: TGTGCCAGCAGTTCACGGTTGGACAGGCAGAGGGGTCAGCCCCAGCATTTT. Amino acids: CASSSRLDRQRGQPQHF.

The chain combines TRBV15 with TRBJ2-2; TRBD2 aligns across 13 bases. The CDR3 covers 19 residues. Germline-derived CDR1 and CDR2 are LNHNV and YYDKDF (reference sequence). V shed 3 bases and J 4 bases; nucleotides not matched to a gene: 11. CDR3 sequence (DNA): TGTGCCACCAGCAGGTCAGCCCCGGGACTAGCGGGGTCCACCGGGGAGCTGTTTTTT. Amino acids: CATSRSAPGLAGSTGELFF.

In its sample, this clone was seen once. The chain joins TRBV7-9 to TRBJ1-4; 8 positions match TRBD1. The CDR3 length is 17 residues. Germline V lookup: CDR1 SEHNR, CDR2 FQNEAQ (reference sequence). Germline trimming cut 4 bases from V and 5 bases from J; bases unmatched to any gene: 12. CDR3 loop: CASSSPPGGELNEKLFF. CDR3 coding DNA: TGTGCCAGCAGCTCCCCTCCAGGGGGCGAACTCAATGAAAAACTGTTTTTT. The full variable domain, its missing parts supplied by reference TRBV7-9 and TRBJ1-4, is DTGVSQNPRHKITKRGQNVTFRCDPISEHNRLYWYRQTLGQGPEFLTYFQNEAQLEKSRLLSDRFSAERPKGSFSTLEIQRTEQGDSAMYLCASSSPPGGELNEKLFFGSGTQLSVL.